The 26 T cell receptor beta chains below come from one sample, sequenced in a study of molecular identifiers for immune sequencing clone quantification. TCRdb redid the calling of the PCR reads with MiXCR, one entry per CDR3 protein. The sample includes about 500,000 distinct CDR3 sequences, about a quarter seen only once; the top ten take approximately 0.76%. Sequences were obtained from naive CD8+ T cells from blood, with Jurkat cell RNA spiked in. The subset was: FACS-sorted CD8+CD4-CCR7+CD45RA+ naive T cells. The receptors were sampled from a human donor in good health. Some libraries in this study had Jurkat cell RNA spiked in.

This clonotype was detected only a few times. The rearrangement uses TRBV21-1 and TRBJ2-5. TRBV21-1 is marked as a pseudogene. This CDR3 contains 18 residues. The CDR3 DNA reads TGTGCCAGCAGCAAAGCGCTAAAGGACCATACGGGCCAAGAGACCCAGTACTTC. Encoded protein: CASSKALKDHTGQETQYF.

This clonotype occurred a few times. The chain links TRBV2 to TRBJ2-6, with TRBD1 matching 8 bases. Germline V gene lookup returns CDR1 SNHLY and CDR2 FYNNEI. This CDR3 is 15 amino acids long. Unmatched junction bases numbered 2, after V lost 6 bases and J lost 1 base. Written as DNA, the CDR3 is TGTGCCAGCAGCCACAGGGGGTCTGGGGCCAACGTCCTGACTTTC. Its translation: CASSHRGSGANVLTF.

This chain uses TRBV29-1 with TRBJ2-4; tentatively, D is TRBD2 (5 bases). V dropped 1 base and J dropped 3 bases, with 19 bases sitting between them. Per germline, CDR1 SQVTM and CDR2 ANQGSEA. The length of the CDR3 is 17 residues. The CDR3 DNA follows: TGCAGCGTTGAAGCCTTTGAGCCCGGGGTGGTCAAAAACATTCAGTACTTC. Translation: CSVEAFEPGVVKNIQYF. The whole variable domain, remainder taken from reference TRBV29-1 and TRBJ2-4, is SAVISQKPSRDICQRGTSLTIQCQVDSQVTMMFWYRQQPGQSLTLIATANQGSEATYESGFVIDKFPISRPNLTFSTLTVSNMSPEDSSIYLCSVEAFEPGVVKNIQYFGAGTRLSVL.

CDR3 nucleotide sequence: TGTGCCAGTAGTCCCTGGCTAGCGGGCACAGATACGCAGTATTTT. Its translation is CASSPWLAGTDTQYF. The genes are TRBV19 and TRBJ2-3, with TRBD2 matching over 7 bases. This CDR3 contains 15 residues. With V trimmed by 5 bases and J by 1 base, 6 bases remained unmatched. Germline-derived CDR1 and CDR2 are LNHDA and SQIVND (reference sequence).

The rearrangement joins TRBV30 to TRBJ1-1; no clear D gene. V was cut by 1 base and J by 0 bases, with 6 bases left in between. CDR1 is GTSNPN, CDR2 SVGIG, per germline (reference sequence). The CDR3 has 13 residues. The CDR3 DNA reads as TGTGCCTGGAGTGGACTGATGAACACTGAAGCTTTCTTT. It is translated as CAWSGLMNTEAFF.

Comment on this clonotype: A read error is possible here, since a much larger clone lies one base away. The V call is TRBV7-9, the J call TRBJ1-6; D possibly corresponds to TRBD1 (5 bases). Germline loops: CDR1 SEHNR, CDR2 FQNEAQ (reference sequence). The CDR3 consists of 16 residues. Trimming took 4 bases from V and 8 from J, leaving 18 bases between them. The CDR3 protein is CASSSSRGGEDSPLHF. CDR3 DNA: TGTGCCAGCAGCTCATCCCGTGGGGGAGAAGATTCACCCCTCCACTTT.

A remark on this clonotype: This may come from a read error, since a much larger clone is one base off. The chain carries TRBV12-3 or TRBV12-4 and TRBJ1-4; D is undetermined. The CDR3 covers 14 residues. Trimming removed 6 bases from V and 7 bases from J, with 15 bases in between. The CDR3 loop reads CASSPAARSEKLFF. For the CDR3, the DNA is TGTGCCAGCAGCCCTGCGGCTCGGAGTGAAAAACTGTTTTTT.

This clonotype was counted many times. The chain uses TRBV4-1 and TRBJ1-1; a possible D gene is TRBD1 (5 bases). The V end was cut by 4 bases, the J end by 6 bases, with 12 bases between. The CDR3 sequence is 13 residues long. Germline V gives CDR1 MGHRA, CDR2 YSYEKL. The CDR3 sequence is CASSPRAGAEAFF. The CDR3, as DNA: TGCGCCAGCAGCCCCAGGGCCGGGGCTGAAGCTTTCTTT.

This clonotype appeared a few times. The V and J genes are TRBV2 and TRBJ2-7; 11 bases match TRBD1. Looked up from germline, CDR1 is SNHLY and CDR2 is FYNNEI. This CDR3 region has 14 residues. After removal of 5 bases from V and 7 bases from J, the junction contained 7 bases not matched to a gene. CDR3 loop: CASSPPDRGLEQYF. CDR3 DNA sequence: TGTGCCAGCAGTCCCCCGGACAGGGGGCTTGAGCAGTACTTC.

With respect to this clonotype: Just one base apart from a much larger clone, this may be a read error. The chain combines TRBV11-2 with TRBJ2-1; D is uncertain. Germline loops: CDR1 SGHAT, CDR2 FQNNGV. The CDR3 contains 16 residues. CDR3 DNA: TGTGCCAGCAGCTTAGTTGTAGGATTTTCCTACAATGAGCAGTCCTTC. The encoded protein is CASSLVVGFSYNEQSF.

This clonotype showed up just a few times. The junction departs from germline at one end; a sequencing error may be responsible. The chain combines TRBV4-3 with TRBJ2-7, with D perhaps TRBD2 (6 bases). Germline V gene lookup returns CDR1 LGHNA and CDR2 YSLEER. The CDR3 length is 15 residues. CDR3: CASSQYSGSTYEQHF. DNA for the CDR3: TGCGCCAGCAGCCAGTATAGCGGTTCCACCTACGAGCAGCACTTT.

The sample holds many counts of this clonotype. The genes are TRBV6-5 and TRBJ2-2; TRBD1 agrees at 8 bases. Germline-derived CDR1 and CDR2 are MNHEY and SVGAGI. The CDR3 has 14 amino acids. J gave up 4 bases and V 5 bases, and 3 bases lay outside the gene matches. The CDR3 loop is CASSVTGGTGELFF. The CDR3 DNA sequence: TGTGCCAGCAGTGTTACAGGGGGCACCGGGGAGCTGTTTTTT.

This clonotype showed up many times. The chain has TRBV25-1 and TRBJ2-7; D is undetermined. This CDR3 region has 10 residues. The germline gives CDR1 MGHDK, CDR2 SYGVNS. Trimming removed 4 bases at V and 8 bases at J, with 6 bases between. Here the CDR3 reads CASSGPQQYF. The CDR3 DNA reads TGTGCCAGCAGTGGTCCCCAGCAGTACTTC.

V usage is TRBV24-1 and J usage is TRBJ2-2; 9 bases line up with TRBD2. There are 18 residues in the CDR3. Germline V gene lookup returns CDR1 KGHDR and CDR2 SFDVKD. The trim removed 5 bases at V and 5 bases at J, leaving 14 bases unmatched. DNA of the CDR3: TGTGCCACCAGTGCTCCCCCGGGAGTAGCGGGAGAAACCGGGGAGCTGTTTTTT. This codes for CATSAPPGVAGETGELFF.

The chain is built from TRBV13 and TRBJ2-7, with 7 bases matching TRBD1. J lost 5 bases, V lost 5 bases, and 12 bases had no gene match. CDR3 length: 15 amino acids. CDR1 and CDR2 (germline): PRHDT, FYEKMQ (reference sequence). The CDR3 coding sequence is TGTGCCAGCAGCGACGGGACAGTGGCCCCCCACGAGCAGTACTTC. Amino acids: CASSDGTVAPHEQYF.

In this sample, this clonotype turned up many times. The CDR3 spells CASTSEATSKNIQYF. In nucleotides, the CDR3 is TGCGCCAGCACGTCGGAGGCCACTTCCAAAAACATTCAGTACTTC. This chain connects TRBV10-2 to TRBJ2-4; D might be TRBD2 (5 bases). Trimming took off 7 bases at V and 2 bases at J, with 15 bases between the two ends. The germline V gene encodes CDR1 WSHSY and CDR2 SAAADI. The CDR3 runs to 15 residues.

This clonotype has a count of ten or more. This rearrangement joins TRBV19 to TRBJ1-5, with D possibly matching TRBD1 (6 bases). Germline-derived CDR1 and CDR2 are LNHDA and SQIVND (reference sequence). V lost 4 bases, J lost 6 bases, and 13 bases lay in between. This CDR3 spans 14 amino acids. Written as DNA, the CDR3 is TGTGCCAGTAGTACCTGGGACACCGGTCAGCCCCAGCATTTT. The encoded protein is CASSTWDTGQPQHF.

There are a few counts of this clonotype. This rearrangement joins TRBV29-1 to TRBJ2-1; 10 bases map to TRBD1. V dropped 4 bases and J dropped 4; count of bases not matched to a gene: 4. Germline values: CDR1 SQVTM, CDR2 ANQGSEA. This CDR3 is 14 amino acids long. CDR3 residues: CSVVGTGEYNEQFF. The DNA of the CDR3 is TGCAGCGTTGTGGGGACAGGGGAGTACAATGAGCAGTTCTTC.

The chain couples TRBV5-1 to TRBJ2-3; TRBD2 might be the D (5 bases). The ends were cut back, 0 bases at V and 1 base at J, with 12 bases in the middle. Germline values: CDR1 SGHRS, CDR2 YFSETQ. There are 16 residues in the CDR3. CDR3 loop: CASSLDVGGGTDTQYF. CDR3 in DNA: TGCGCCAGCAGCTTGGACGTTGGAGGCGGCACAGATACGCAGTATTTT.

This chain links TRBV7-3 with TRBJ2-5; D might be TRBD1 (6 bases). V dropped 4 bases and J dropped 4 bases, with 16 bases sitting between them. The CDR3 spans 15 residues. Germline V gene sequence: CDR1 SGHTA, CDR2 FQGTGA. The CDR3 sequence is CASSSGHTRVETQYF. The CDR3 region has the DNA TGTGCCAGCAGCTCGGGACACACAAGAGTAGAGACCCAGTACTTC.

This rearrangement joins TRBV12-3 or TRBV12-4 to TRBJ2-5; 9 positions agree with TRBD2. With 2 bases clipped from V and 0 bases from J, the junction kept 7 bases outside the gene matches. The CDR3 loop spans 17 amino acids. The CDR3 DNA reads as TGTGCCAGCAGTTTATTGGCTAGCGGGGACAACCAAGAGACCCAGTACTTC. It yields the protein CASSLLASGDNQETQYF.

The V call is TRBV11-3, the J call TRBJ2-1, with 10 bases that match TRBD2. This CDR3 is 16 amino acids long. CDR1 and CDR2 from the germline V gene are SGHNT and YENEEA. The J segment lost 5 bases and the V segment lost 5 bases, leaving 9 bases of the junction unmatched. This chain's CDR3 is CASSRTGTSANNEQFF. CDR3 sequence (DNA): TGTGCCAGCAGCCGGACCGGGACTAGCGCAAACAATGAGCAGTTCTTC.

This clonotype has at least ten counts. The chain is built from TRBV4-1 and TRBJ1-3; D is unresolved. The CDR3 spans 14 residues. From germline, CDR1 is MGHRA and CDR2 YSYEKL. Trimming removed 4 bases from V and 8 bases from J, with 15 bases in between. CDR3 loop: CASSRDTAGDTIYF. CDR3 nucleotides: TGCGCCAGCAGCCGAGACACGGCCGGGGACACCATATATTTT.

This clonotype was recorded at least ten times. V is TRBV4-3 and J is TRBJ1-4, with a weak D call TRBD1 (6 bases). Germline V gene data show CDR1 as LGHNA and CDR2 as YSLEER. The CDR3 has 16 residues. V was shortened by 3 bases and J by 8 bases, with 19 bases between the two germline ends. Here the CDR3 DNA reads TGCGCCAGCAGCCAGGATCCCAGGGGCATGGGCGAAAAACTGTTTTTT. Translation: CASSQDPRGMGEKLFF.

Regarding this clonotype: A much bigger clone sits one base away, suggesting this may be a read error. The rearrangement links TRBV10-3 to TRBJ2-5, with D unresolved. The J call could be wrong; TRBJ2-1 is a better fit for the DNA end. The CDR3 runs to 12 residues. Germline lookup yields CDR1 ENHRY and CDR2 SYGVKD. Here the CDR3 reads CAISESQETQFF. DNA of the CDR3: TGTGCCATCAGTGAGTCCCAAGAGACCCAGTTCTTC.

The table lists this clonotype with many counts. J is TRBJ2-7 and V is TRBV5-1; maybe TRBD1 (5 bases). The CDR3 has 13 residues. Between the trimmed V and J ends, which lost 4 bases and 2 bases, there was a span of 10 bases. Germline V gene data show CDR1 as SGHRS and CDR2 as YFSETQ. CDR3 DNA sequence: TGCGCCAGCAGCCCGACAGAAGCCTACGAGCAGTACTTC. It codes for CASSPTEAYEQYF.